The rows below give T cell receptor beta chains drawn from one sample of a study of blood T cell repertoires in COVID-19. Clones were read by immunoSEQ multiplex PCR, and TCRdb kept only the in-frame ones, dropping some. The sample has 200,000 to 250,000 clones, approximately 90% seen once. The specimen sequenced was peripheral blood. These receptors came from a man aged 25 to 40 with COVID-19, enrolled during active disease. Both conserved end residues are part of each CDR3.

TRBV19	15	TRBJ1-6	CASSHGQGWNSPLHF
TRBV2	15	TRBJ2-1	CASSAQDLSYNEQFF
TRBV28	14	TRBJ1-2	CASSLGQQGYGYTF
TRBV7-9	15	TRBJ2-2	CASSLWARKSGELFF
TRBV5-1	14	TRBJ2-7	CASSPNRDYYEQYF
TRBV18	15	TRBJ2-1	CASSPPGAAYNEQFF
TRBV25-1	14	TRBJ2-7	CASSGNSGAYEQYF
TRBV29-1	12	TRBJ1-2	CSAGQGRDGYTF
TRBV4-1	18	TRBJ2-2	CASSRIGTGQPIPGELFF
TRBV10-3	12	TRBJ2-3	CATKSGGNTQYF
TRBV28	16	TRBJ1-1	CASSLLRVGGDTEAFF
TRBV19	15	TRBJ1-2	CASRTGGDTNYGYTF
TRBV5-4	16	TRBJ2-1	CASSPKGLAGDNEQFF
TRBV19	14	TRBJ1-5	CASTMANSNQPQHF
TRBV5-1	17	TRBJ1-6	CASSLRLTGTANSPLHF
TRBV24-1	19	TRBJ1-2	CATSDRIQQGALTNYGYTF
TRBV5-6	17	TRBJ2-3	CASSYFIPGQGLDTQYF
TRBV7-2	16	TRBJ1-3	CASSLGTGRSGNTIYF
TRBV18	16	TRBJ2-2	CASSPQYRTTSGELFF
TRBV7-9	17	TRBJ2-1	CASSLALSSGENNEQFF
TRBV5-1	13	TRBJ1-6	CASSLDSYSPLHF
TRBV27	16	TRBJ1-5	CASSPWTGHSNQPQHF
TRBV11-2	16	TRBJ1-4	CASSHVQGATNEKLFF
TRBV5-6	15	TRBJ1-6	CASSGGQGELSPLHF
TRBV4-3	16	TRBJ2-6	CASSQDAGSGANVLTF
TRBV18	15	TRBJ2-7	CASSEGTGGPYEQYF
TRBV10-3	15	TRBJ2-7	CAISENRGGANKQYF
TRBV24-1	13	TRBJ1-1	CATSDPHGGVAFF
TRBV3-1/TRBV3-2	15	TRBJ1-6	CASSAQGAYNSPLHF
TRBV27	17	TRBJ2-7	CASSSGDGTGVYYEQYF
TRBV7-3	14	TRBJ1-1	CASSPTQGASEAFF
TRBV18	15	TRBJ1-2	CASSPGTGYNYGYTF
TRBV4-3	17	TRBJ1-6	CASSQVFGSSYNSPLHF
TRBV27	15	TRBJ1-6	CASTAQGTGNSPLHF
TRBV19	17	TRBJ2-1	CASSPQSGLASSNEQFF
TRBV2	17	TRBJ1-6	CASSEARGSSYNSPLHF
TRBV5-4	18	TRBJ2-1	CASSSIRGLQRGYNEQFF
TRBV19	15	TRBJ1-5	CASIIWEGSNQPQHF
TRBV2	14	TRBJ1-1	CASSKATDRTEAFF
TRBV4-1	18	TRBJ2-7	CASSQDWLAGQPLYEQYF
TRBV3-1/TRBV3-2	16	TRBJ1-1	CASSQDFLGGDTEAFF
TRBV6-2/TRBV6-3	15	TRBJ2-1	CASSSARQPGNEQFF
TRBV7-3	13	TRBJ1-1	CASSRTMNTEAFF
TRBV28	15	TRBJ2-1	CASSLWRLVVDEQFF
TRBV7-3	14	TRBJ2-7	CASSLPGGFTEQYF
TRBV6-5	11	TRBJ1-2	CASSPSYGYTF
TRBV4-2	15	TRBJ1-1	CASSQTGLMNTEAFF
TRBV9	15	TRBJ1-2	CASSALGTGVYGYTF
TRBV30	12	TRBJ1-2	CAWTTGNYGYTF
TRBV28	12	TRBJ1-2	CASSWGGYGYTF
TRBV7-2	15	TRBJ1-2	CASSLVPRPSYGYTF
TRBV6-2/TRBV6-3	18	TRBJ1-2	CASSYSVTGVRVNYGYTF
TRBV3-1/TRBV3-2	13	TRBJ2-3	CASSPTGTDTQYF
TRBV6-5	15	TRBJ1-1	CASSYSGQGETEAFF
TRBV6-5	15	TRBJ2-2	CASGTGQGNTGELFF